The 30 T cell receptor beta chains below come from one sample, sequenced in a study of naive and memory T cell subsets. Amplification of ligated cDNA took four PCR rounds with SP2 and nested alpha and beta constant primers. TCRdb re-derived calls from the 5' RACE reads in MiXCR, one entry per CDR3 protein. Among 55,000 to 70,000 distinct CDR3 sequences, 7% to 8.5% were seen once, and the ten largest hold around 9.7%. A UMI-containing oligonucleotide was joined by 3' ligation to the TCR cDNA template. Receptors were obtained from a male donor in good health.

The sample holds many counts of this clonotype. The V call is TRBV20-1, the J call TRBJ2-3, with 9 bases aligning to TRBD1. With V trimmed by 3 bases and J by 3 bases, 10 bases remained unmatched. CDR3 length: 16 residues. Germline CDR1 DFQATT, CDR2 SNEGSKA (reference sequence). The CDR3 nucleotides are TGCAGTGCTAGGCCAGTCTCGGGACAGGGAACAGATACGCAGTATTTT. Its translation is CSARPVSGQGTDTQYF.

This clonotype came up a few times. CDR3 coding DNA: TGTGCCAGCAGTTTCGTCTTTGGATCGGGCAATCAGCCCCAGCATTTT. Its translation: CASSFVFGSGNQPQHF. The V and J genes are TRBV27 and TRBJ1-5; D is unresolved. V lost 3 bases and J lost 2, with 14 bases in between. Germline-derived CDR1 and CDR2 are MNHEY and SMNVEV (reference sequence). CDR3 length equals 16 residues.

J is TRBJ2-5 and V is TRBV2, with no clear D. CDR3 length equals 12 residues. V dropped 7 bases and J dropped 3 bases, with 9 bases sitting between them. From germline, CDR1 is SNHLY and CDR2 FYNNEI. This CDR3 is CASTANEETQYF. In DNA form, the CDR3 reads TGTGCCAGCACCGCGAATGAAGAGACCCAGTACTTC.

This clonotype showed up just a few times. The V gene is TRBV7-2, the J gene TRBJ1-2; D remains ambiguous. Germline CDR1 and CDR2: SGHTA and FQGNSA. V was pared by 6 bases and J by 2 bases, with 10 bases between. The CDR3 consists of 13 residues. CDR3 sequence (DNA): TGTGCCAGCAGATCGACGGACAACTATGGCTACACCTTC. It specifies CASRSTDNYGYTF.

This clonotype was detected only a few times. The chain is built from TRBV9 and TRBJ2-1, with D perhaps matching TRBD2 (5 bases). V lost 0 bases to trimming and J lost 0 bases, with 7 bases between them. CDR3 length: 15 residues. Germline assignment: CDR1 SGDLS and CDR2 YYNGEE. Here the CDR3 DNA reads TGTGCCAGCAGCGTAGGCGGGCGCTCCTACAATGAGCAGTTCTTC. It is translated as CASSVGGRSYNEQFF.

This clonotype was detected a few times. The chain links TRBV18 to TRBJ2-5; D gene ambiguous. CDR1 and CDR2 from the germline V gene are KGHSH and LQKENI. Trimming stripped 2 bases from V and 4 bases from J, with 8 bases between. CDR3 size: 13 residues. In DNA, the CDR3 is TGTGCCAGCTCACCAGGGCAGGCAGAGACCCAGTACTTC. Residues: CASSPGQAETQYF.

This chain joins TRBV6-2 or TRBV6-3 and TRBJ1-6; D call uncertain. The germline V and J ends were trimmed by 2 bases and 14 bases, with 10 bases remaining between them. The CDR3 is made up of 12 amino acids. Germline lookup yields CDR1 MNHEY and CDR2 SVGEGT. The CDR3, as DNA: TGTGCCAGCAGTTACCCCGGCAGGACCCTCCACTTT. This sequence encodes CASSYPGRTLHF.

In its sample, this clonotype was seen a few times. J is TRBJ1-3 and V is TRBV7-9, with TRBD1 identical over 7 bases. This CDR3 contains 14 residues. V shed 4 bases, J shed 4 bases, and the junction held 4 bases outside the gene matches. The V gene's germline CDR1 is SEHNR and CDR2 FQNEAQ (reference sequence). The CDR3 here is CASSSQGRGNTIYF. In nucleotides, the CDR3 is TGTGCCAGCAGCTCACAGGGGAGGGGAAACACCATATATTTT.

The CDR3 protein is CASNLAGVAGELFF. The CDR3 DNA sequence: TGTGCCAGTAATCTGGCGGGGGTCGCCGGGGAGCTGTTTTTT. This chain uses TRBV19 with TRBJ2-2; TRBD2 agrees at 7 bases. The ends lost 7 bases at V and 6 bases at J; junction bases unmatched: 8. Germline assignment: CDR1 LNHDA and CDR2 SQIVND (reference sequence). This CDR3 is built from 14 residues.

V gene TRBV4-1 combines with J gene TRBJ2-3, with 12 bases fitting TRBD2. Per germline, CDR1 MGHRA and CDR2 YSYEKL. With V trimmed by 3 bases and J by 4 bases, 11 bases remained unmatched. This CDR3 is built from 18 residues. The CDR3: CASSHTPELAGGADTQYF. The CDR3 coding sequence is TGCGCCAGCAGCCATACCCCGGAACTAGCGGGAGGTGCAGATACGCAGTATTTT.

This clonotype has at least ten counts. The chain employs TRBV7-9 and TRBJ1-4; 9 nucleotides agree with TRBD1. Germline V lookup: CDR1 SEHNR, CDR2 FQNEAQ (reference sequence). The CDR3 runs to 16 residues. Unmatched junction bases numbered 14, after V lost 3 bases and J lost 12 bases. The CDR3 nucleotides read TGTGCCAGCAGCTTCGCGGGGGGGGACAGGGTCGTCGAACTGTTTTTT. Residues: CASSFAGGDRVVELFF.

This clonotype occurred a few times. This sequence joins TRBV12-3 or TRBV12-4 and TRBJ2-7; D is ambiguous. Trimming removed 3 bases at V and 3 bases at J, with 6 bases between. This CDR3 is built from 12 residues. The CDR3 spells CASSFNHYEQYF. The CDR3 nucleotides are TGTGCCAGCAGTTTTAACCACTACGAGCAGTACTTC.

This clonotype was counted a few times. This chain links TRBV6-2 or TRBV6-3 with TRBJ2-7; 10 bases line up with TRBD1. This CDR3 region has 15 residues. The V and J ends lost 0 bases and 7 bases, in that order; junction bases with no gene match: 6. Germline CDR1 MNHEY, CDR2 SVGEGT. Here the CDR3 reads CASSYSDRGFWEQYF. The CDR3 bases are TGTGCCAGCAGTTACTCGGACAGGGGGTTTTGGGAGCAGTACTTC.

A few counts support this clonotype. The chain has TRBV7-9 and TRBJ1-5; 9 positions match TRBD1. The CDR3 totals 17 residues. Trimming took 4 bases from V and 6 from J; bases not matched to a gene: 13. Germline CDR1 and CDR2: SEHNR and FQNEAQ (reference sequence). The CDR3 protein is CASSSDRGGTQGQPQHF. The DNA for the CDR3 is TGTGCCAGCAGCTCAGACAGGGGGGGGACGCAAGGTCAGCCCCAGCATTTT. The full variable domain, its missing parts supplied by reference TRBV7-9 and TRBJ1-5, is DTGVSQNPRHKITKRGQNVTFRCDPISEHNRLYWYRQTLGQGPEFLTYFQNEAQLEKSRLLSDRFSAERPKGSFSTLEIQRTEQGDSAMYLCASSSDRGGTQGQPQHFGDGTRLSIL.

The CDR3 protein is CASSLQGVIYGYTF. CDR3 nucleotide sequence: TGCGCCAGCAGCTTACAGGGCGTTATCTATGGCTACACCTTC. The gene calls are TRBV5-1 and TRBJ1-2; a weak D match, TRBD1 (6 bases). Trimming removed 2 bases at V and 4 bases at J, with 12 bases between. Germline-derived CDR1 and CDR2 are SGHRS and YFSETQ. The CDR3 spans 14 residues.

This chain uses TRBV19 with TRBJ2-2; 10 positions match TRBD1. The trim removed 8 bases at V and 3 bases at J, leaving 12 bases unmatched. Germline assignment: CDR1 LNHDA and CDR2 SQIVND (reference sequence). The CDR3 runs 17 residues. CDR3 protein: CASRPWPDRGYTGELFF. The CDR3 DNA reads as TGTGCCAGTCGGCCTTGGCCGGACAGGGGGTACACCGGGGAGCTGTTTTTT.

This clonotype has a count of ten or more. The chain is built from TRBV29-1 and TRBJ1-2; no clear D. CDR3 length: 11 residues. Trimming removed 4 bases from V and 6 bases from J, with 9 bases in between. Germline CDR1 reads SQVTM; CDR2 reads ANQGSEA. The CDR3 spells CSVGKDDGYTF. CDR3 bases: TGCAGCGTTGGGAAGGATGATGGCTACACCTTC.

This clonotype was picked up a small number of times. The rearrangement joins TRBV18 to TRBJ2-3, with D perhaps matching TRBD2 (5 bases). This CDR3 region has 19 residues. V lost 2 bases to trimming and J lost 0 bases, with 21 bases between them. CDR1 and CDR2 (germline): KGHSH, LQKENI. The CDR3 is CASSPATGKVLGSTDTQYF. The CDR3 DNA reads TGTGCCAGCTCACCAGCTACGGGGAAGGTGTTAGGAAGCACAGATACGCAGTATTTT.

This clonotype was observed a handful of times. The gene calls are TRBV7-8 and TRBJ1-5; D uncertain. The germline CDR1 and CDR2 sequences are SGHVS and FQNEAQ. This CDR3 is 12 amino acids long. V lost 3 bases, J lost 3 bases, and 3 bases lay in between. The CDR3 sequence: CASSFHNQPQHF. The CDR3 DNA follows: TGTGCCAGCAGCTTCCACAATCAGCCCCAGCATTTT.

This chain connects TRBV20-1 to TRBJ2-5, with no clear D. The germline V gene has CDR1 DFQATT and CDR2 SNEGSKA (reference sequence). This CDR3 region has 13 residues. Trimming stripped 5 bases from V and 5 bases from J, with 15 bases between. Here the CDR3 reads CSAPWTVMETQYF. DNA for the CDR3: TGCAGTGCTCCTTGGACGGTCATGGAGACCCAGTACTTC.

CDR3 region: CASSPGLAQETQYF. As DNA, the CDR3 is TGTGCCAGTAGTCCCGGACTGGCCCAAGAGACCCAGTACTTC. The chain joins TRBV19 to TRBJ2-5; a possible D gene is TRBD2 (5 bases). V was shortened by 5 bases and J by 1 base, with 11 bases between the two germline ends. This CDR3 has 14 residues. Germline V lookup: CDR1 LNHDA, CDR2 SQIVND (reference sequence).

This clonotype was recorded at least ten times. The rearrangement links TRBV7-9 to TRBJ2-7; 7 positions agree with TRBD2. Germline trimming cut 5 bases from V and 0 bases from J; bases unmatched to any gene: 1. The germline V gene encodes CDR1 SEHNR and CDR2 FQNEAQ (reference sequence). CDR3 length: 13 amino acids. The CDR3 DNA follows: TGTGCCAGCAGCCAGCGGGACTCCTACGAGCAGTACTTC. Translated: CASSQRDSYEQYF.

Many counts were recorded for this clonotype. The chain is built from TRBV4-2 and TRBJ2-7, with 15 bases matching TRBD2. Germline CDR1 and CDR2: LGHNA and YNFKEQ. The ends lost 5 bases at V and 0 bases at J; junction bases unmatched: 20. The CDR3 has 22 amino acids. Here the CDR3 reads CASSKNPTLTGTSGRTSYEQYF. Here the CDR3 DNA reads TGTGCCAGCAGCAAAAATCCCACCTTGACCGGGACTAGCGGGAGGACCTCCTACGAGCAGTACTTC.

This chain links TRBV11-2 with TRBJ1-1; 7 positions match TRBD1. CDR3 length: 13 amino acids. Trimming removed 7 bases from V and 4 bases from J; junction bases left unmatched: 6. The V gene's germline CDR1 is SGHAT and CDR2 FQNNGV. As DNA, the CDR3 is TGTGCCAGCAACAACCAGGGGGGCACTGAAGCTTTCTTT. The encoded protein is CASNNQGGTEAFF. The variable domain in full, with the rest retrieved from reference TRBV11-2 and TRBJ1-1, is EAGVAQSPRYKIIEKRQSVAFWCNPISGHATLYWYQQILGQGPKLLIQFQNNGVVDDSQLPKDRFSAERLKGVDSTLKIQPAKLEDSAVYLCASNNQGGTEAFFGQGTRLTVV.

The chain couples TRBV7-9 to TRBJ1-2, with TRBD1 matching over 12 bases. Per germline, CDR1 SEHNR and CDR2 FQNEAQ (reference sequence). This CDR3 spans 19 amino acids. V was clipped by 1 base and J by 7 bases; unmatched bases: 16. The DNA for the CDR3 is TGTGCCAGCAGCTTAGAGTTTCCCGGGACAGGGGGCGAAGAAAGTGGCTACACCTTC. Residues: CASSLEFPGTGGEESGYTF.

The table lists this clonotype with many counts. The chain couples TRBV5-5 to TRBJ1-2, with D possibly matching TRBD1 (6 bases). The CDR3 consists of 13 residues. Germline loops: CDR1 SGHKS, CDR2 YYEKEE (reference sequence). V lost 4 bases and J 9 bases, leaving 16 bases between the germline ends. The CDR3 sequence: CASSIQGDPRYTF. The DNA for the CDR3 is TGTGCCAGCAGCATACAGGGAGACCCACGCTACACCTTC.

The V call is TRBV6-6, the J call TRBJ2-7; 10 positions agree with TRBD2. CDR1 is MNHNY, CDR2 SVGAGI, per germline (reference sequence). The length of the CDR3 is 13 residues. Losses at the gene ends were 4 bases for V and 5 bases for J; bases not matched to a gene: 2. CDR3 bases: TGTGCCAGCAGTTCTAGCGGGAGCGACGAGCAGTACTTC. Its protein product is CASSSSGSDEQYF.

The chain uses TRBV19 and TRBJ2-2; unclear D gene. Trimming cost V 7 bases and J 0 bases, with 12 bases left between them. Germline loops: CDR1 LNHDA, CDR2 SQIVND (reference sequence). The CDR3 spans 15 residues. The CDR3 reads CASTTMAPNTGELFF. Here the CDR3 DNA reads TGTGCCAGTACCACTATGGCCCCGAACACCGGGGAGCTGTTTTTT. Complete variable domain (other parts from reference TRBV19 and TRBJ2-2): DGGITQSPKYLFRKEGQNVTLSCEQNLNHDAMYWYRQDPGQGLRLIYYSQIVNDFQKGDIAEGYSVSREKKESFPLTVTSAQKNPTAFYLCASTTMAPNTGELFFGEGSRLTVL.

The chain employs TRBV12-5 and TRBJ2-6; tentatively, D is TRBD1 or TRBD2 (5 bases each). V shed 6 bases and J shed 5 bases, with 14 bases lying between them. The CDR3 covers 15 residues. The germline V gene has CDR1 LGHNT and CDR2 FRNRAP. The CDR3 is CASGSGTTRANVLTF. As DNA, the CDR3 is TGTGCTAGTGGCTCCGGGACCACCAGGGCCAACGTCCTGACTTTC. Using reference TRBV12-5 and TRBJ2-6 for the parts outside the CDR3, the full variable domain is DARVTQTPRHKVTEMGQEVTMRCQPILGHNTVFWYRQTMMQGLELLAYFRNRAPLDDSGMPKDRFSAEMPDATLATLKIQPSEPRDSAVYFCASGSGTTRANVLTFGAGSRLTVL.

This clonotype was seen more than once but under ten times. CDR3 DNA sequence: TGTGCCAGCAGCTTTTTAACTGGGACAGCCTATGGCTACACCTTC. It translates to CASSFLTGTAYGYTF. The chain recombines TRBV11-2 with TRBJ1-2; 7 bases map to TRBD1. V lost 3 bases, J lost 4 bases, and 8 bases stayed unmatched. This CDR3 has 15 residues. Germline assignment: CDR1 SGHAT and CDR2 FQNNGV. Using reference TRBV11-2 and TRBJ1-2 for the parts outside the CDR3, the full variable domain is EAGVAQSPRYKIIEKRQSVAFWCNPISGHATLYWYQQILGQGPKLLIQFQNNGVVDDSQLPKDRFSAERLKGVDSTLKIQPAKLEDSAVYLCASSFLTGTAYGYTFGSGTRLTVV.